The clone carrying this T cell receptor (beta chain) came up many times. As yet, its antigen is unknown. The germline V gene encodes CDR1 SGHRS and CDR2 YFSETQ. V lost 4 bases to trimming and J lost 5 bases; unmatched junction nucleotides: 8. There are 14 residues in the CDR3. The record originates from a study of CD8 T cells in ankylosing spondylitis. Findings and caveats of the study: A number of the motif variants had already been described in reactive arthritis synovial fluid and blood. Typical of ankylosing spondylitis blood, it appeared, was a TCR beta motif of several highly homologous variants. Reportedly, matched ankylosing spondylitis synovial fluid was significantly enriched for disease-linked clones.

5'-RACE, quantitative and with molecular barcodes, yielded the TCR beta libraries. TCRdb called the 5' RACE reads again in MiXCR, with one record for every CDR3 protein. Here the sample spans about 92,000 distinct CDR3 sequences, about 9% being singletons. The chain joins TRBV5-1 to TRBJ1-2, with 7 bases matching TRBD1. The sequence derives from a male donor with ankylosing spondylitis or in good health (not recorded which). The sample was blood, either unsorted or a sorted T cell fraction (not recorded which). The CDR3 reads CASSTQGDDYGYTF. As DNA, the CDR3 is TGCGCCAGCAGCACCCAGGGGGACGATTATGGCTACACCTTC.